This T cell receptor (beta chain) appears in the sequencing data of a study of spatial heterogeneity in lung cancer. Study summary: More beta-chain than alpha-chain sequences were consistently detected.

Documented time point: sample taken at primary tumor resection. Without sorting, whole RNA was sequenced from tumor, nontumor lung or frozen PBMC. Untreated early-stage non-small cell lung cancer patients, 65 to 90 in total, were the donors. Each TCR cDNA molecule bore a unique molecular identifier. TCRdb itself ran the 5' RACE reads through MiXCR, one entry per CDR3 protein. The data contain tens of thousands of distinct CDR3 sequences, approximately 12% of them singletons. This material consisted of PBMCs, taken at surgery. This clonotype originated in a male donor with early-stage non-small cell lung cancer.

DNA of the CDR3: TGTGCCTGGAGTAGCTCTGGAAACACCATATATTTT. Translated, it gives CAWSSSGNTIYF. The chain is built from TRBV30 and TRBJ1-3, with no clear D. CDR3 length equals 12 residues. Germline V gene lookup returns CDR1 GTSNPN and CDR2 SVGIG (reference sequence). Trimming stripped 2 bases from V and 0 bases from J, with 2 bases between.